This T cell receptor beta chain comes out of a study of CD8+CD57+ T cells in acquired aplastic anemia. Broader study findings: The study identified under 30 CD8+ CDR3 sequences shared by patients and controls. Levels of CD8+ Simpson's diversity were not significantly distinct in patients versus controls.

Profiling that covered TCR beta VDJ and CDR3 relied on genomic DNA as its template. TCRdb re-derived calls from the reads in MiXCR, one entry per CDR3 protein. The sample has about 180,000 distinct CDR3 sequences, less than 55% seen once; the top ten hold 2.5% to 3.5%. The table lists this clonotype with a few counts. As yet, its antigen is unknown. Germline V gene sequence: CDR1 SQVTM, CDR2 ANQGSEA. Trimming removed 4 bases from V and 5 bases from J, with 14 bases in between. The CDR3 contains 13 residues. The rearrangement uses TRBV29-1 and TRBJ2-5; D is unresolved. Sequenced sample: sorted CD4+, CD8+, or CD8+CD57+ T cells (not recorded which) from PBMCs. This sequence was found in a human donor in good health. The CDR3 sequence is CSVVSPGRETQYF. The CDR3 DNA is TGCAGCGTTGTGTCACCGGGTCGGGAGACCCAGTACTTC.